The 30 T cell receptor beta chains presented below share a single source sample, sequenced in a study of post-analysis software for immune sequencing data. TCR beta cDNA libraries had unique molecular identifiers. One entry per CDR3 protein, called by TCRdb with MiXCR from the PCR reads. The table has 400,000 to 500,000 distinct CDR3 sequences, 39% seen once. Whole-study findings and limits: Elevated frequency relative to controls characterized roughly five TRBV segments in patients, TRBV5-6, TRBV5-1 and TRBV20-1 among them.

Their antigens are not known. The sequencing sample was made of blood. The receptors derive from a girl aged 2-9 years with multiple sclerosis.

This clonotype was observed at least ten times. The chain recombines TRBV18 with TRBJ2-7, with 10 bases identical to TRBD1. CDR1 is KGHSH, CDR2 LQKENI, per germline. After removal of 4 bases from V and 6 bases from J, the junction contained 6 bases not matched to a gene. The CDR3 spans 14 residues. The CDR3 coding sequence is TGTGCCAGCTCACTAACCGGGACAGGGGTCGAGCAGTACTTC. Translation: CASSLTGTGVEQYF.

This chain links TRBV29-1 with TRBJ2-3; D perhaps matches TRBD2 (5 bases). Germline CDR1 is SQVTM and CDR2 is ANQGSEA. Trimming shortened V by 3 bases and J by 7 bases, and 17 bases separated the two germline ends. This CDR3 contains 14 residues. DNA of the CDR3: TGCAGCGTTGATTCGCGGAGGCCGGGAAATACGCAGTATTTT. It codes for CSVDSRRPGNTQYF.

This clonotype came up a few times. The CDR3 loop reads CASKISSGRVYEQYF. The CDR3 bases are TGTGCCAGCAAAATATCTAGCGGGAGGGTCTACGAGCAGTACTTC. This rearrangement joins TRBV6-2 or TRBV6-3 to TRBJ2-7, with TRBD2 identical over 12 bases. J lost 3 bases, V lost 7 bases, and 7 bases had no gene match. This CDR3 has 15 residues. CDR1 MNHEY and CDR2 SVGEGT come from the germline V gene.

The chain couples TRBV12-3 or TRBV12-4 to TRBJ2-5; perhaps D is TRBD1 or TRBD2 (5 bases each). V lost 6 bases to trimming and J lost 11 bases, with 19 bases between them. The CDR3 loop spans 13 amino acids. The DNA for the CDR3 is TGTGCCAGCAGGGCTGGATCCCTCAGGGAGCAGTACTTC. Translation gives CASRAGSLREQYF.

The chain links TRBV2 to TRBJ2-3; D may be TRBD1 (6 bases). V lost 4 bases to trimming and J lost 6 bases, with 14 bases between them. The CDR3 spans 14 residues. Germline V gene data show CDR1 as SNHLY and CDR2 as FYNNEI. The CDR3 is CASSGNRVGDTQYF. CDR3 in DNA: TGTGCCAGCAGTGGGAACAGGGTTGGGGATACGCAGTATTTT.

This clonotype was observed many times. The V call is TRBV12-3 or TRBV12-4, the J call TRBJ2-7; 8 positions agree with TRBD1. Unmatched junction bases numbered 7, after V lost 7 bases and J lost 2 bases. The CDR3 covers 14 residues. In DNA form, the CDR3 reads TGTGCCAGCAACAGAGGACAGGGCCCCTACGAGCAGTACTTC. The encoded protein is CASNRGQGPYEQYF.

The CDR3 region is CASRHMAYEQYF. For the CDR3, the DNA is TGTGCCAGCAGACACATGGCCTACGAGCAGTACTTC. The chain combines TRBV28 with TRBJ2-7; D is unclear. The V and J ends lost 6 bases and 2 bases respectively, with 8 bases between them. The germline CDR1 and CDR2 sequences are MDHEN and SYDVKM. The CDR3 runs 12 residues.

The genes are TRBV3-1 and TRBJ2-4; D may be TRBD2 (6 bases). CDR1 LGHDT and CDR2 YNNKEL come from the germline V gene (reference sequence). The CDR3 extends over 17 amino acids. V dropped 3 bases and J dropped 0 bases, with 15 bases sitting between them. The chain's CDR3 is CASSQYRDSQAKNIQYF. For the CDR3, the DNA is TGTGCCAGCAGCCAGTACCGGGACTCCCAAGCCAAAAACATTCAGTACTTC.

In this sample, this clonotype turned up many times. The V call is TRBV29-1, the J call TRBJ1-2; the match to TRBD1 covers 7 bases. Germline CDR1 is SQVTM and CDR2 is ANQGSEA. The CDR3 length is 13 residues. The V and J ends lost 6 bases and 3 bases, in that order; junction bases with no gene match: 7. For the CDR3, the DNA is TGCAGCGTCCAAACAGGGGCGGACTATGGCTACACCTTC. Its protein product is CSVQTGADYGYTF.

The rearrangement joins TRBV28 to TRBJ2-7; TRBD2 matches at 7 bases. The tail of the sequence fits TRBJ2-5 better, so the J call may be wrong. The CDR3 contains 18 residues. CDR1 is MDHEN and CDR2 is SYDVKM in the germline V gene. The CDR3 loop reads CASSLSGGSGLIQETQYF. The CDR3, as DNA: TGTGCCAGCAGTTTATCCGGGGGGTCCGGTCTAATACAAGAGACCCAGTACTTC.

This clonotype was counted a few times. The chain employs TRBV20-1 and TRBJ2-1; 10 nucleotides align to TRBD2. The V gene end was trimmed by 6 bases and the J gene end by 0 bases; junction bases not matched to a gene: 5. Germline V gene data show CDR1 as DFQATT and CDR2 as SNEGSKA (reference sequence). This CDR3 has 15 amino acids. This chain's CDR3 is CSATSGESSYNEQFF. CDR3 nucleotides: TGCAGTGCAACTAGCGGGGAGAGCTCCTACAATGAGCAGTTCTTC.

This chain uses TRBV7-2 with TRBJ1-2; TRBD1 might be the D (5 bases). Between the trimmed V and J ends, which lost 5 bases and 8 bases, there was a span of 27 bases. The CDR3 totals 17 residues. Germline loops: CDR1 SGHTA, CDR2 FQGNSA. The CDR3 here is CASSPEVDNILSSGYTF. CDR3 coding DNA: TGTGCCAGCAGCCCAGAGGTGGACAATATCCTGTCTAGCGGCTACACCTTC. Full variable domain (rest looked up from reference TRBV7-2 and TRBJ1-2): GAGVSQSPSNKVTEKGKDVELRCDPISGHTALYWYRQSLGQGLEFLIYFQGNSAPDKSGLPSDRFSAERTGGSVSTLTIQRTQQEDSAVYLCASSPEVDNILSSGYTFGSGTRLTVV.

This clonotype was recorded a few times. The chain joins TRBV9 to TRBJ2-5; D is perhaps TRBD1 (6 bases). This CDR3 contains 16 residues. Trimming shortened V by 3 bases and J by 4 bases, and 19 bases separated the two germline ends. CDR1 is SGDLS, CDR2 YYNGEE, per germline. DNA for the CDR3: TGTGCCAGCAGCGCCAAACAGGGTTGGGGTGGAGAGACCCAGTACTTC. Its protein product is CASSAKQGWGGETQYF.

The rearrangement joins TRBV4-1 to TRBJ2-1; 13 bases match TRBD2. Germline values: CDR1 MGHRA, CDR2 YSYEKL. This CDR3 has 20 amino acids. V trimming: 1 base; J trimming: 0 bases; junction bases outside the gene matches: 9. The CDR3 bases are TGCGCCAGCAGCCAAGTCCCAGGACTAGCGGGGGCAGGCTCCTACAATGAGCAGTTCTTC. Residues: CASSQVPGLAGAGSYNEQFF.

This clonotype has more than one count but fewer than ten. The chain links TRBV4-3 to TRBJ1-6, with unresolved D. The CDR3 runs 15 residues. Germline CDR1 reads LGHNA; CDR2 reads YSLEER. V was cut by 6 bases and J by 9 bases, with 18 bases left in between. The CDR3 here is CASSHPHGMGSPLHF. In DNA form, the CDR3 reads TGCGCCAGCAGTCACCCCCACGGTATGGGTTCACCCCTCCACTTT.

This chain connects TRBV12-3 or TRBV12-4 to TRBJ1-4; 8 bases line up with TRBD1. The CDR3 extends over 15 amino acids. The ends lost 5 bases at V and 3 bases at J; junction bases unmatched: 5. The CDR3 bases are TGTGCCAGCAGTCCCGGGACAGGCGCTAATGAAAAACTGTTTTTT. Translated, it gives CASSPGTGANEKLFF.

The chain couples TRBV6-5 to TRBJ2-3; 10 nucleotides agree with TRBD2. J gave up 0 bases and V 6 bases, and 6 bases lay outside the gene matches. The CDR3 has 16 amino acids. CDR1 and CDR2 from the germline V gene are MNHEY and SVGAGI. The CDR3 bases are TGTGCCAGCAGCTCTGGACTAGCGGTTAGCACAGATACGCAGTATTTT. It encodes CASSSGLAVSTDTQYF.

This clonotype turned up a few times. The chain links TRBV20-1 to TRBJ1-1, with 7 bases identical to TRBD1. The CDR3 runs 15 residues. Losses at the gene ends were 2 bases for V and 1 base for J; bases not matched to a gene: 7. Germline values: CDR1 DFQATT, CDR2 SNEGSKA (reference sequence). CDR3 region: CSARHRQGGNTEAFF. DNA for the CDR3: TGCAGTGCTAGACACCGACAGGGTGGGAACACTGAAGCTTTCTTT.

CDR3: CASSQAPKVLRGNNEQFF. The CDR3 nucleotides are TGCGCCAGCAGCCAAGCGCCTAAGGTACTGCGGGGCAACAATGAGCAGTTCTTC. The chain carries TRBV4-1 and TRBJ2-1, with D perhaps TRBD2 (6 bases). V gave up 1 base and J gave up 5 bases, with 21 bases separating them. The CDR3 extends over 18 amino acids. Germline CDR1 and CDR2: MGHRA and YSYEKL.

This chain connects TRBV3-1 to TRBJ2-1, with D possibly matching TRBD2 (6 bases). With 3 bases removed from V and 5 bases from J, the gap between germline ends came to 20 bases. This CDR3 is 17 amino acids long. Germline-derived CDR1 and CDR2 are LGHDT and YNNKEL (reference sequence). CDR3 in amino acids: CASSQSFGGAFDNEQFF. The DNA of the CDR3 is TGTGCCAGCAGCCAGAGCTTCGGGGGTGCGTTTGACAATGAGCAGTTCTTC.

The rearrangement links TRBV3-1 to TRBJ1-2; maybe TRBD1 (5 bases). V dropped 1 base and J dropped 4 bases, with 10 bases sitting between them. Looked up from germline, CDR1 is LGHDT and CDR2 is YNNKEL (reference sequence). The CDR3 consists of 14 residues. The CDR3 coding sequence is TGTGCCAGCAGCCAAGGGGACCGCAGCTATGGCTACACCTTC. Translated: CASSQGDRSYGYTF.

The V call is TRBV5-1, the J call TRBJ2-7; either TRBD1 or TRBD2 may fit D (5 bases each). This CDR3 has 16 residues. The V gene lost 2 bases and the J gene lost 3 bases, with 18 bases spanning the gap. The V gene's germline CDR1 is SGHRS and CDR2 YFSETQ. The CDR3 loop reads CASSLVPGTEIYEQYF. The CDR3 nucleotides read TGCGCCAGCAGCTTAGTCCCCGGGACGGAGATCTACGAGCAGTACTTC.

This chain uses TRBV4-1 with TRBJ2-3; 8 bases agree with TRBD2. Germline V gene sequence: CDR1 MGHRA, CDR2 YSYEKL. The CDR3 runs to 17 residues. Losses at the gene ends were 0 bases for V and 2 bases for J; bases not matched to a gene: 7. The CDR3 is CASSQETGGPDTDTQYF. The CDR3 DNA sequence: TGCGCCAGCAGCCAAGAGACGGGGGGGCCGGACACAGATACGCAGTATTTT.

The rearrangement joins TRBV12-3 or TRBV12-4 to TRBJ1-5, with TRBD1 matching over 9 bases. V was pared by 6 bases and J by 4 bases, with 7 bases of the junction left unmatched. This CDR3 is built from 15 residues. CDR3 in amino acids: CASRLGQGPNQPQHF. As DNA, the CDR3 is TGTGCCAGCAGGCTGGGACAGGGACCGAATCAGCCCCAGCATTTT.

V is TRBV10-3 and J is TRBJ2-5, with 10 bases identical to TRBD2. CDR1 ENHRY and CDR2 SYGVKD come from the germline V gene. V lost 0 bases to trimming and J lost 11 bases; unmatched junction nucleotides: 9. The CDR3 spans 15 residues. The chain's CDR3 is CAISESSGRAVEQYF. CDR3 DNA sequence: TGTGCCATCAGTGAGTCGAGCGGGAGGGCCGTGGAGCAGTACTTC.

CDR3 in amino acids: CSATTSGGAKNIQYF. The CDR3 nucleotides are TGCAGTGCTACGACTAGCGGGGGAGCCAAAAACATTCAGTACTTC. The chain employs TRBV20-1 and TRBJ2-4; 12 nucleotides agree with TRBD2. Unmatched junction bases numbered 1, after V lost 4 bases and J lost 0 bases. The CDR3 runs 15 residues. The germline V gene has CDR1 DFQATT and CDR2 SNEGSKA (reference sequence).

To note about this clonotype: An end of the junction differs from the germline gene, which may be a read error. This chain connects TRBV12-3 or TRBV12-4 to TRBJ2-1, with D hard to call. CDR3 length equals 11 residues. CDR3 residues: CASSFSNGQFF. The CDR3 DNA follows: TGTGCCAGCAGTTTTTCGAATGGGCAGTTCTTC.

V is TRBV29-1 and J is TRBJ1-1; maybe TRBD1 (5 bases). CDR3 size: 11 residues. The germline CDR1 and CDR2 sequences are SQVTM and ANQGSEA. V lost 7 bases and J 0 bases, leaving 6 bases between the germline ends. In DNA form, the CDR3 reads TGCAGCGGGACATTGAACACTGAAGCTTTCTTT. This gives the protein CSGTLNTEAFF.

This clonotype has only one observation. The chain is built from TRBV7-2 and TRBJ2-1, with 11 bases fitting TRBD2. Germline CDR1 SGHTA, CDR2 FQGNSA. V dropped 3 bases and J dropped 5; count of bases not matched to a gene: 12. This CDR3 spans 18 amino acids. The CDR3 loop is CASSFVAGGPSGDNEQFF. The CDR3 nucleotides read TGTGCCAGCAGCTTCGTAGCGGGGGGGCCCTCAGGCGACAATGAGCAGTTCTTC.

The CDR3 DNA is TGCGCCAGCAGCCCCGGACATTACTTAGATACGCAGTATTTT. Residues: CASSPGHYLDTQYF. This chain joins TRBV5-1 and TRBJ2-3; D is possibly TRBD1 (5 bases). The CDR3 is 14 residues long. V was shortened by 4 bases and J by 5 bases, with 14 bases between the two germline ends. Germline CDR1 is SGHRS and CDR2 is YFSETQ.